The 15 T cell receptor beta chains presented below share a single source sample, sequenced in a study of blood T cell repertoires in COVID-19. Using immunoSEQ multiplex PCR, the repertoire was profiled, and TCRdb retains in-frame clones only, with some absent. This table has some 150,000 clones, 84% appearing once. The sequenced sample was peripheral blood. The receptor set was obtained from a man in his forties who had recovered from COVID-19.

The rearrangement joins TRBV2 to TRBJ2-4; 11 bases agree with TRBD1. Per the germline V gene, CDR1 is SNHLY and CDR2 is FYNNEI. The V and J ends lost 5 bases and 7 bases, in that order; junction bases with no gene match: 7. This CDR3 region has 15 residues. CDR3 protein: CASSPGQGAGNIQYF. CDR3 nucleotides: TGTGCCAGCAGTCCAGGACAGGGGGCGGGGAACATTCAGTACTTC.

The chain employs TRBV11-1 and TRBJ2-7, with 7 nucleotides matching TRBD1. With V trimmed by 1 base and J by 3 bases, 9 bases remained unmatched. Germline CDR1 and CDR2: SGHAT and FQDESV (reference sequence). This CDR3 is built from 16 residues. CDR3 sequence (DNA): TGTGCCAGCAGCTTAGTCCTGACAGGGTCCCTCTACGAGCAGTACTTC. The encoded protein is CASSLVLTGSLYEQYF.

CDR3 residues: CASSLDGTANTEAFF. In DNA form, the CDR3 reads TGCGCCAGCAGCTTGGACGGGACAGCGAACACTGAAGCTTTCTTT. The chain carries TRBV5-1 and TRBJ1-1, with TRBD1 matching 7 bases. V lost 0 bases to trimming and J lost 1 base; unmatched junction nucleotides: 3. The CDR3 is made up of 15 amino acids. Looked up from germline, CDR1 is SGHRS and CDR2 is YFSETQ. Variable domain in full (rest from reference TRBV5-1 and TRBJ1-1): KAGVTQTPRYLIKTRGQQVTLSCSPISGHRSVSWYQQTPGQGLQFLFEYFSETQRNKGNFPGRFSGRQFSNSRSEMNVSTLELGDSALYLCASSLDGTANTEAFFGQGTRLTVV.

This chain joins TRBV16 and TRBJ1-5; 8 bases fit TRBD1. CDR3 length: 15 residues. CDR1 KGHSY and CDR2 FQNENV come from the germline V gene. J gave up 1 base and V 4 bases, and 3 bases lay outside the gene matches. Here the CDR3 DNA reads TGTGCCAGCAGCCCAAGGACAGGGAGCAATCAGCCCCAGCATTTT. This sequence encodes CASSPRTGSNQPQHF.

This chain links TRBV7-2 with TRBJ1-6, with unresolved D. The V gene's germline CDR1 is SGHTA and CDR2 FQGNSA. V was clipped by 3 bases and J by 7 bases, with 10 bases between them. CDR3 length: 14 amino acids. This CDR3 is CASSFRSVNSPLHF. CDR3 nucleotides: TGTGCCAGCAGCTTTCGGTCGGTGAATTCACCCCTCCACTTT.

The CDR3 nucleotides read TGTGCCAGCAGTCCGGGGGGGACAGGGGCCGGTGGCTACACCTTC. Protein sequence: CASSPGGTGAGGYTF. V gene TRBV6-5 combines with J gene TRBJ1-2; TRBD1 matches 10 bases. Germline CDR1 is MNHEY and CDR2 is SVGAGI. The ends lost 5 bases at V and 7 bases at J; junction bases unmatched: 10. This CDR3 is built from 15 residues.

The chain employs TRBV25-1 and TRBJ1-5; TRBD1 agrees at 9 bases. Per the germline V gene, CDR1 is MGHDK and CDR2 is SYGVNS. Unmatched junction bases numbered 9, after V lost 6 bases and J lost 0 bases. CDR3 length: 17 residues. As DNA, the CDR3 is TGTGCCAGCAGCCCCGGGACAGGGAGATATAGCAATCAGCCCCAGCATTTT. Encoded protein: CASSPGTGRYSNQPQHF.

CDR3 residues: CASSEEYWVQGSYEQYF. As DNA, the CDR3 is TGTGCCAGCAGTGAAGAGTACTGGGTACAGGGGTCCTACGAGCAGTACTTC. This chain connects TRBV2 to TRBJ2-7, with 7 bases aligning to TRBD1. After removal of 1 base from V and 1 base from J, the junction contained 10 bases not matched to a gene. In germline, CDR1 is SNHLY, CDR2 FYNNEI. This CDR3 comprises 17 residues.

The chain couples TRBV6-5 to TRBJ1-1; D ambiguous. Trimming pared 5 bases from V and 4 bases from J, leaving 11 bases between. Germline V CDR1 and CDR2: MNHEY, SVGAGI. CDR3 length: 13 residues. CDR3 in amino acids: CASSPTGSTEAFF. For the CDR3, the DNA is TGTGCCAGCAGTCCGACGGGGAGCACTGAAGCTTTCTTT.

V and J are TRBV24-1 and TRBJ2-1, with D maybe TRBD1 (5 bases). V dropped 4 bases and J dropped 2 bases, with 5 bases sitting between them. CDR3 size: 13 residues. The germline V gene has CDR1 KGHDR and CDR2 SFDVKD. The CDR3 DNA is TGTGCCACCAGTGAGGGGCCCTACAATGAGCAGTTCTTC. Protein: CATSEGPYNEQFF.

The rearrangement links TRBV6-1 to TRBJ2-5, with a weak D call TRBD1 (6 bases). This CDR3 region has 15 residues. The V end was cut by 2 bases, the J end by 7 bases, with 17 bases between. Germline-derived CDR1 and CDR2 are MNHNS and SASEGT. The CDR3 loop reads CASSETSRTVWTQYF. Here the CDR3 DNA reads TGTGCCAGCAGTGAAACTTCGAGGACAGTGTGGACCCAGTACTTC.

The CDR3 loop is CASSPREAVSTEAFF. The CDR3 coding sequence is TGTGCCAGCTCACCACGGGAGGCGGTTTCCACTGAAGCTTTCTTT. The V gene is TRBV18, the J gene TRBJ1-1; no reliable D call. Germline loops: CDR1 KGHSH, CDR2 LQKENI. With 1 base removed from V and 4 bases from J, the gap between germline ends came to 13 bases. The CDR3 totals 15 residues.

This chain joins TRBV19 and TRBJ2-2; D not certain. In germline, CDR1 is LNHDA, CDR2 SQIVND (reference sequence). The CDR3 has 14 residues. Trimming took off 1 base at V and 1 base at J, with 4 bases between the two ends. The CDR3 sequence is CASSIVENTGELFF. For the CDR3, the DNA is TGTGCCAGTAGTATAGTAGAGAACACCGGGGAGCTGTTTTTT.

J is TRBJ2-1 and V is TRBV5-5; tentatively, D is TRBD1 (5 bases). The germline V gene encodes CDR1 SGHKS and CDR2 YYEKEE (reference sequence). The CDR3 extends over 15 amino acids. The V and J ends lost 2 bases and 4 bases respectively, with 13 bases between them. The CDR3 reads CASSFGQGTYNEQFF. The CDR3 bases are TGTGCCAGCAGCTTTGGGCAGGGTACGTACAATGAGCAGTTCTTC.

The J gene is TRBJ2-5, the V gene TRBV2, with TRBD2 matching 12 bases. The CDR3 is 18 residues long. Germline V gene lookup returns CDR1 SNHLY and CDR2 FYNNEI. After removal of 6 bases from V and 2 bases from J, the junction contained 13 bases not matched to a gene. The CDR3 bases are TGTGCCAGCAGGCTCTCTAGCGGGAGGGCCCCCGAGCAAGAGACCCAGTACTTC. Its translation is CASRLSSGRAPEQETQYF.